This TCR beta chain was sequenced in a study of blood T cells in healthy people across ages. Points from the study as a whole: Considered underestimates were the diversity estimates obtained from one million T cells. Per million T cells, TCR beta diversity dropped about linearly as age rose.

Healthy Caucasian individuals from Russia aged roughly 6 to 90 were enrolled as donors. For every donor, a draw yielded 8.5 to 10 milliliters of peripheral blood. The J segment lost 2 bases and the V segment lost 3 bases, leaving 10 bases of the junction unmatched. The CDR3 sequence is 17 residues long. From germline, CDR1 is LNHNV and CDR2 YYDKDF (reference sequence). The table lists this clonotype with a few counts. Its antigen is unidentified. Then a second PCR, running roughly 7 to 11 cycles, was carried out with a sample-barcoded 5' primer and a J-beta primer mix. TCRdb re-derived calls from the 5' RACE reads in MiXCR, one entry per CDR3 protein. Among about 680,000 distinct CDR3 sequences listed, around 48% were seen once.

The V gene is TRBV15, the J gene TRBJ2-3; 8 bases align to TRBD2. The sample was blood. This receptor was obtained from a woman in her sixties or seventies in good health. CDR3 amino acids: CATSRDGGSGTTDTQYF. As DNA, the CDR3 is TGTGCCACCAGCAGGGATGGCGGTAGCGGGACCACAGATACGCAGTATTTT.